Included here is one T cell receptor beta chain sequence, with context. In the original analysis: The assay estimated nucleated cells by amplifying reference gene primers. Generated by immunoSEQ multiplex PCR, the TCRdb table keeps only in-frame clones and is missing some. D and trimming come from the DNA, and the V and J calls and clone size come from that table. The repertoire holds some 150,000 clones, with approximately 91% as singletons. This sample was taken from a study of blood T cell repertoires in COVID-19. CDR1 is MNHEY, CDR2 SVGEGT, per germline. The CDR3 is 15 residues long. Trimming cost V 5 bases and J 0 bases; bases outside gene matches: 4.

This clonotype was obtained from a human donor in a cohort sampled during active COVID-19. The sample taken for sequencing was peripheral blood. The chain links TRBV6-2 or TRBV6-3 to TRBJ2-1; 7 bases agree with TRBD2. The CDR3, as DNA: TGTGCCAGCAGTCTGTTAGCGGGCTCCTACAATGAGCAGTTCTTC. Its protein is CASSLLAGSYNEQFF.